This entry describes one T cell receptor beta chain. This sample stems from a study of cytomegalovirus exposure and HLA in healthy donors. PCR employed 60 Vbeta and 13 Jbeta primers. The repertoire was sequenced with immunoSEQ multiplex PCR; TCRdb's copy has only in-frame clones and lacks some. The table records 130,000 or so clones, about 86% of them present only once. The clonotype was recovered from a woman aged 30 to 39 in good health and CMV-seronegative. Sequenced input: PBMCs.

This CDR3 is CASSLWDRGGRGQFF. DNA for the CDR3: TGTGCCAGCAGTTTATGGGACAGGGGGGGACGGGGGCAGTTCTTC. The gene calls are TRBV28 and TRBJ2-1, with 10 nucleotides matching TRBD1. CDR1 and CDR2 from the germline V gene are MDHEN and SYDVKM. This CDR3 is built from 15 residues. Germline trimming cut 0 bases from V and 12 bases from J; bases unmatched to any gene: 8.